This TCR beta chain was documented in a study of shared clonotypes between healthy human individuals. In regard to this clone: Other nucleotide sequences in the sample specify the same CDR3.

The run depth of the assay was deep. Method: immunoSEQ multiplex PCR; TCRdb's copy keeps in-frame clones and lacks some. Among under 2,000,000 clones, roughly 95% were seen once, and the ten largest hold roughly 1%. Terminally differentiated effector memory CD45RA+ cells were excluded from the naive CD8 cells, which were CD45RO-negative and positively selected for CCR7. The CDR3 has 13 amino acids. V dropped 0 bases and J dropped 3 bases, with 6 bases sitting between them. Germline V gene sequence: CDR1 MNHEY, CDR2 SVGAGI. Sequenced sample: naive CD8+ T cells sorted from blood. The rearrangement uses TRBV6-5 and TRBJ2-7; D is undetermined. The TCR originated in a man between 18 and 35 years old in good health. CDR3 sequence: CASSYSLDYEQYF. DNA of the CDR3: TGTGCCAGCAGTTACTCACTGGACTACGAGCAGTACTTC.